This T cell receptor (beta chain) was identified in a study of blood T cell repertoires in COVID-19. Study overall: Collection of acute and convalescent COVID-19 samples took place in the United States, Italy and Spain. T cells, B-cell-depleted T cells, or PBMCs supplied cDNA or gDNA.

The CDR3 has 14 amino acids. Between the trimmed V and J ends, which lost 4 bases and 1 base, there was a span of 10 bases. Looked up from germline, CDR1 is GTSNPN and CDR2 is SVGIG (reference sequence). In the authors' workflow: Estimation of nucleated cell counts relied on the amplification of reference gene primers. Here immunoSEQ multiplex PCR was the method, and the copy in TCRdb shows in-frame clones only, minus some. The V and J calls and clone size were taken over from that table, and D and trimming were inferred from the DNA. Among 200,000 to 250,000 clones listed, more than 75% were seen once.

The sequence derives from a man older than 75 with acute or convalescent COVID-19. The chain employs TRBV30 and TRBJ2-2; D gene unclear. The sample was peripheral blood. The CDR3 nucleotides are TGTGCCTGGAAGAGAGGCATGAACACCGGGGAGCTGTTTTTT. Translating gives CAWKRGMNTGELFF. Looking up the rest from reference TRBV30 and TRBJ2-2 gives the full variable domain: SQTIHQWPATLVQPVGSPLSLECTVEGTSNPNLYWYRQAAGRGLQLLFYSVGIGQISSEVPQNLSASRPQDRQFILSSKKLLLSDSGFYLCAWKRGMNTGELFFGEGSRLTVL.